This TCR beta chain was retrieved from a study of blood T cell repertoires in COVID-19 (dated by TCRdb to about 2020). Describing the broader study: Collaborator samples came from the United States, Italy and Spain and covered acute and convalescent phases of COVID-19. Where HLA class I and class II types were available, the types were taken from metadata supplied by the sample provider, not from assay-based typing. The samples were drawn from two sources: the first 160 participants of the ongoing ImmuneRACE study, and 1,200 or so subjects contributed by 6 global collaborators. Subjects who had been exposed to COVID-19, were actively infected with it, or had recovered from it provided the deeply sampled blood TCRbeta repertoires that made up the dataset. Sample metadata almost always included a de-identified subject ID, COVID-19 status, age in years and sex. The material from the prospective study consisted of cDNA or gDNA derived from T cells, B-cell-depleted T cells, or PBMCs. The repertoires were released in a freely available public database meant as a resource for research on the immune response to SARS-CoV-2. Here is what the overall study found, with its caveats: The quantity of clinical and demographic metadata differed by source and by participant and was supplied without curation.

One collaborating source in Seattle enrolled patients during active infection and followed them longitudinally through the course of disease. Whole blood was collected in K2EDTA tubes by collaborating institutions according to the institutions' own protocols. For TCRbeta analysis, collaborators shipped samples as frozen whole blood, isolated PBMCs, or DNA extracted from either of those sample types. A word on this clone: What antigen it recognizes has not been identified. One base away there is no much larger clone; base qualities are not given.

As encoded in the germline V gene (reference sequence), CDR1 is SSHAT while CDR2 is FNYEAQ. At the junction V is shortened by 4 bases and J by 5 bases, with 12 bases in between. Its CDR3 holds 13 amino acids, cysteine through phenylalanine. Only CDR3 DNA is held: 39 bases, read in frame from base 1. TCRbeta CDR3 regions were amplified from genomic DNA by means of the immunoSEQ Assay, a bias-controlled multiplex PCR. Regarding the original processing steps: Nucleated cell counts per sample were estimated from amplification of reference gene primers within the assay. To quantify the absolute abundance of each unique TCRbeta CDR3 rearrangement, sequence reads were collapsed and filtered. For each sample, productive Simpson clonality was calculated by taking the square root of Simpson's diversity index across productive rearrangements. TCRdb retrieved this table from immuneACCESS and kept in-frame rearrangements only. Not all clones are present; in checked studies, unresolved V genes account for under half, and no reason is known for the remainder. The D gene and trimming were derived from the DNA, and the V and J assignments and clone size from that table. This sample comprises about 230,000 clones, 80% to 90% of them detected only once. The top ten clonotypes cover 11% of the sample.

This TCR was sampled from a man between 50 and 59 years old with COVID-19, enrolled during active disease. The specimen was peripheral blood. The chain was built from TRBV7-7 and TRBJ2-7, with the D segment identity uncertain. The CDR3 reads as follows: CASSYSSTDEQYF. The DNA sequence is TGTGCCAGCAGCTACTCGTCCACCGACGAGCAGTACTTC. Extended through the reference TRBV7-7 and TRBJ2-7 proteins, this CDR3 yields the full variable domain: GAGVSQSPRYKVTKRGQDVTLRCDPISSHATLYWYQQALGQGPEFLTYFNYEAQPDKSGLPSDRFSAERPEGSISTLTIQRTEQRDSAMYRCASSYSSTDEQYFGPGTRLTVT.